The clone carrying this T cell receptor (beta chain) was counted many times. Its antigen remains unidentified. Germline CDR1 MNHNY, CDR2 SVGAGI (reference sequence). With V trimmed by 6 bases and J by 4 bases, 13 bases remained unmatched. The CDR3 is made up of 19 amino acids. Unsorted libraries came from 2 million PBMCs stored at -80 °C. This specimen comes from a study of neurological immune-mediated disorders. The study's findings and limits: Multiple sclerosis, the disease with the least TCR clonal expansion, fell below healthy controls, whereas HTLV-1-associated myelopathy showed the most.

5'RACE employing 10-nucleotide random UMIs yielded the cDNA. Every sequencing run generated in excess of 160 million TCR-beta sequences. These sequences covered 15-18 subjects. TCRdb analysed the 5' RACE reads with MiXCR anew, one entry per CDR3 protein. Of around 18,000 distinct CDR3 sequences in the sample, approximately 21% are singletons; the top ten hold 23%. The chain employs TRBV6-6 and TRBJ2-2; 14 nucleotides match TRBD2. This clonotype was obtained from a man aged 50 to 59 in good health. The source material was PBMCs. CDR3 protein: CASRIPTSGRAGGTGELFF. Here the CDR3 DNA reads TGTGCCAGCAGGATCCCGACTAGCGGGAGGGCCGGGGGCACCGGGGAGCTGTTTTTT.